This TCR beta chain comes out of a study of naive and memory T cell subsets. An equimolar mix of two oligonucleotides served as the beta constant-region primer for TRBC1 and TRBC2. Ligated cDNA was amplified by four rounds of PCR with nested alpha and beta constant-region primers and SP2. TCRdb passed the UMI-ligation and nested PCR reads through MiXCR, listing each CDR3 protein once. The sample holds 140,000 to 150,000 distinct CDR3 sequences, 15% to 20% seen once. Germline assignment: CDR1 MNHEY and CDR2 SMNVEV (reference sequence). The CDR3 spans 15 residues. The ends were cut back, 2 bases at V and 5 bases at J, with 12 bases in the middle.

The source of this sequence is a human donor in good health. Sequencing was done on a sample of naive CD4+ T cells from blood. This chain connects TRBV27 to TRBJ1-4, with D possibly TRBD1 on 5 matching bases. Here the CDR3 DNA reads TGTGCCAGCAGTTTAGGGGGAAGGGCCAATGAAAAACTGTTTTTT. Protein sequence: CASSLGGRANEKLFF. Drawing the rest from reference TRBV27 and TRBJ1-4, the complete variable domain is EAQVTQNPRYLITVTGKKLTVTCSQNMNHEYMSWYRQDPGLGLRQIYYSMNVEVTDKGDVPEGYKVSRKEKRNFPLILESPSPNQTSLYFCASSLGGRANEKLFFGSGTQLSVL.